This T cell receptor beta chain was retrieved from a study of cytomegalovirus exposure and HLA in healthy donors (dated by TCRdb to about 2017). Notes on the research overall: In an earlier analysis of roughly 500 of the donors, 250 to 300 Gb of sequence data and 117 million unique TCR beta sequences from 150 million to 200 million T cells were reported. Approximately 310 gigabases of sequencing data and roughly 90 million unique TCR sequences were included in an early release covering around 650 HLA-typed donors. Among the roughly 380 genotyped donors, under 90% belonged to the genetic ancestry cluster associated with self-reported Caucasian donors. The study was designed to test whether signatures of past pathogen exposure could be identified by cataloging public T cell receptors. The T cell repertoires of under 700 subjects were profiled by immunosequencing and related to cytomegalovirus serostatus. Besides the first cohort of under 700 subjects, a separate validation cohort made up of 120 different subjects was used. The study combined high-throughput TCR immunosequencing, statistical association of individual TCRs with disease status, and machine learning to predict cytomegalovirus infection status. A later analysis re-analyzed previously published TCR beta repertoires from roughly 630 donors and added high-resolution HLA genotyping to study TCR occurrence patterns. Rather than drawing on any new phenotypic data, the later analysis identified candidate immune exposures from TCR beta sequences and the way those sequences occurred across donors. To decide whether each TCR beta V gene segment behaved as functional or pseudogenic, an earlier analysis of approximately 620 of the donors relied on high-throughput TCR beta sequencing. Donor age, sex, ethnicity and CMV serostatus were compiled alongside the repertoire data. Genome-wide SNP genotypes for about three fifths of the 666 donors were used in a later genetic analysis, which treated that subset as a discovery cohort. All discovery cohort repertoires had been generated on a single sequencing platform. HLA typing covered class I and class II loci at four-digit resolution. The number of typed donors differed by locus: roughly 620-630 for A, B, C, DRB1 and DQB1; about 520 for DQA1; some 610 for DPA1; and roughly 490 for DPB1. About five DR-DQ haplotypes were treated as single units for association and clustering because of strong linkage in the cohort. On average, around 240,000 unique TCR beta nucleotide sequences were sequenced per donor among 398 genotyped donors of the cohort, with roughly 18% of those sequences being non-productive.

This clone came up a few times. The specificity of this receptor is unknown. Per-nucleotide qualities are absent, and no much larger clonotype sits a single base away. Paper-wide results and their limitations: A group of highly shared sequence variants was considered likely to be a technical artifact of the sequencing pipeline. According to a later analysis, most CMV-associated TCR beta chains appeared to be HLA-restricted, and the HLA associations seemed to be driven largely by CMV exposure. A further reported finding was that TCR beta sequences accurately predicted the HLA-A and HLA-B alleles for most subjects in the first cohort. In both the original and validation cohorts, the classifier was reported to diagnose cytomegalovirus status with high specificity and sensitivity. An association between a missense DCLRE1C variant and V-gene and J-gene trimming of TCR beta chains was found in a later genetic analysis and replicated in an independent cohort. The study gave a list of under 200 TCR beta chains associated with cytomegalovirus. Most TCR sequences were observed very rarely across donors, whereas some public TCRs were present in many individuals. Fewer than 20 rarely observed V segments, including chromosome 9 orphons, were excluded from the earlier analysis of just under 600 of the donors because counts were too low. In vitro tests confirmed that three of the cytomegalovirus-associated TCR beta chains recognize cytomegalovirus antigens. According to a later analysis, parvovirus B19, influenza, CMV and Epstein-Barr virus appeared linked to several top co-occurrence clusters. Linkage disequilibrium might explain the correlated functional status among segregating V segments, but an unknown experimental factor could not be ruled out. At a false discovery rate of 0.05, a later analysis linked fewer than 20,000 TCR beta sequences to specific HLA alleles. Compared with the approximately 720-donor mean, donors in an Asian-associated ancestry cluster had fewer N-insertions in productive TCRs, according to a later genetic analysis. In an earlier analysis of more than 450 of the donors, most TCR beta V segments were observed in productive rearrangements about 90% or about 30% of the time, broadly matching IMGT annotations. HLA typing was unavailable for some donors at each locus, so association tests used only the typed subset. Assigning TCR associations to individual alleles was difficult when HLA alleles, especially DR and DQ, strongly co-occurred. Some IMGT-functional V segments, including TRBV6-2 and TRBV6-3, could not be distinguished by the 87-base-pair reads and were therefore excluded. In a later analysis, TCR association rates were found to vary across HLA loci, with the most associated TCRs seen for DRB1 alleles and the fewest for HLA-C alleles. Presence/absence analyses assumed roughly uniform sequencing depth across donors, an assumption that may not hold. For the cohort, immune exposure information was limited to CMV serostatus. It was suggested by the authors that the approach could potentially be generalized to other disease states and immunological phenotypes. In this cohort, only TCR beta chains were sequenced, and detectable features were limited by the absence of alpha or paired-chain data. In a later analysis, HLA-associated TCR beta chains were found to be more clonally expanded and to have lower generation probabilities than equally common non-associated chains.

Library creation used the immunoSEQ multiplex PCR assay. A mixture of 60 forward primers for TCR Vbeta segments and 13 reverse primers for TCR Jbeta segments was used in the multiplex PCR. A multiplex PCR assay on genomic DNA amplified the CDR3 region of rearranged TCR beta genes. On the Illumina HiSeq System, the amplified TCR beta libraries were sequenced as 87-base-pair reads. The original pipeline was this. A later analysis tallied some 79 million unique TCR beta chains across the 666 repertoires, and around 10 million of those chains were shared by two or more donors. Raw reads were error-corrected and collapsed into unique sequences by a nearest-neighbor algorithm in which closely related sequences were merged to remove PCR and sequencing errors. CDR3 sequences were aligned to IMGT reference sequences to assign V, D and J gene segments. For a sequence to be retained, at least a six-nucleotide match to both a V gene segment and a J gene segment was required. Rearrangements were classified as productive when the CDR3 lacked stop codons and remained in frame with V and J, and all other rearrangements were classified as non-productive. CDR3 was defined according to IMGT convention as the region running from the second conserved V-encoded cysteine to the conserved J-encoded phenylalanine. In an earlier analysis of roughly 610 of the donors, sequences lacking an unambiguous match to a single V gene segment were excluded. An earlier analysis of 587 of the donors classified V segments as functional when productive rearrangements were above 56.7% and as segregating when the standard deviation between donors was above 5%. A statistical classification framework was developed to diagnose cytomegalovirus status using the catalog of TCR beta chain sequences. V and J gene assignment, in a later analysis, came from comparing TCR nucleotide sequences with IMGT/GENE-DB human TR gene sequences. In a later analysis, CDR3 sequences and most-parsimonious VDJ recombination scenarios were assigned using the TCRdist pipeline. In a later analysis, each TCR beta chain was defined by its CDR3 amino acid sequence together with its V-gene family, and reads lacking a unique V-gene family were excluded. As a way to deal with suspected cross-contamination and a sequencing artifact, a later analysis dropped 592 nucleotide sequences that were highly shared and had low generation probability. In a later analysis, a clonal expansion index for each public chain was calculated from normalized within-repertoire ranks of inferred template counts. In a later analysis, generation probabilities were computed using a VDJ recombination model fitted to out-of-frame rearrangements, and the results were checked against IGoR. In a later analysis, hypergeometric tests were used to score TCR-TCR, TCR-HLA and TCR-CMV co-occurrence, with a repertoire-size bias correction applied to TCR pairs. To estimate false discovery rates, a later analysis permuted the HLA or CMV assignments 20 times. In a later analysis, co-occurring TCRs were grouped with DBSCAN, and TCRdist sequence similarity was added when clustering was performed within HLA-allele-positive subsets. Co-occurrence clustering excluded repertoires with fewer than 30,000 or more than 120,000 public chains, plus five with anomalous nucleotide sharing. TCRdb obtained this table from immuneACCESS and retained in-frame rearrangements with V and J assigned. These tables miss some clones; where compared with another copy, unresolved V genes account for less than half of the shortfall, and the remainder is unexplained. D and trimming were read from the DNA, whereas the V and J calls and clone size are those reported in that table. The table for this sample lists about 130,000 clones; 75% of them were counted only once. The ten largest clones take up approximately 6.8% of the sample.

Looking up the germline V gene yields CDR1 SGHRS and CDR2 YFSETQ. Inclusive of the bounding cysteine and phenylalanine, the CDR3 is 14 residues long. CDR3 DNA only is kept here, 42 bases in frame from base 1. Compared with germline, V lacks 1 base and J lacks 5 bases; bases without a gene match: 2. In total, approximately 690 healthy bone marrow donors made up the cohort. All cohort members were sampled while nominally healthy, although unrecorded immune exposures were likely present. The donor was CMV seronegative and belonged to the group of 352 seronegative cohort members. Each donor provided a peripheral blood sample, and peripheral blood mononuclear cells were used for TCR beta sequencing. Genomic DNA was extracted from the blood cell samples with the Qiagen DNeasy Blood Extraction Kit.

Sequences were obtained from PBMCs. The origin of this receptor is a man younger than 45 in good health and CMV-seronegative. The V and J genes are TRBV5-1 and TRBJ1-4; TRBD1 fits 7 bases in the junction. DNA sequence: TGCGCCAGCAGCTTGACAGGGGTGAATGAAAAACTGTTTTTT. This encodes CASSLTGVNEKLFF. Here the CDR3 is joined to the reference TRBV5-1 and TRBJ1-4 genes, and the full variable domain is: KAGVTQTPRYLIKTRGQQVTLSCSPISGHRSVSWYQQTPGQGLQFLFEYFSETQRNKGNFPGRFSGRQFSNSRSEMNVSTLELGDSALYLCASSLTGVNEKLFFGSGTQLSVL.